This TCR beta chain originates from a study of PD-1 blockade in classical Hodgkin lymphoma. Every patient was affected by relapse after autologous stem cell transplantation, while exposure to brentuximab vedotin was not uniform. The germline CDR1 and CDR2 sequences are SGDLS and YYNGEE. CDR3 length equals 13 residues. Trimming took off 0 bases at V and 1 base at J, with 4 bases between the two ends. To note about this clone: Its cognate antigen is unknown.

Sequencing used immunoSEQ multiplex PCR; TCRdb keeps in-frame clones, though not all of them. The table records about 30,000 clones, 55% to 75% of them present only once. General study findings and limits: Whatever underlies the repertoire differences (possibly disease activity or prior therapy) remains undefined. Baseline diversity was lower in partial responders and progressors than complete responders. Relapsed/refractory patients reportedly had lower baseline diversity than newly diagnosed patients. Some patients began nivolumab under 1 year after ASCT. These patients were excluded from later analyses.

This specimen consisted of peripheral blood mononuclear cells (PBMCs), obtained before the second cycle of nivolumab. V gene TRBV9 combines with J gene TRBJ1-1, with no clear D. The TCR was taken from a human donor with classical Hodgkin lymphoma. CDR3: CASSVAQNTEAFF. CDR3 sequence (DNA): TGTGCCAGCAGCGTAGCGCAGAACACTGAAGCTTTCTTT.